A selection of T cell receptor beta chains follows, all from one sample in a study of follicular helper T cells after annual influenza vaccination. Sequenced by immunoSEQ multiplex PCR; TCRdb stores in-frame clones only, minus some. The sample yields about 600 clones, roughly 80% seen once. Source: CXCR5+ CD38+ circulating T follicular helper cells from blood, taken 7 days after influenza vaccination. The receptor set was obtained from an adult who received the influenza vaccine. The CDR3 runs from the conserved cysteine through the conserved F or W. Each record gives: CDR3 DNA, CDR3 protein, D gene, J gene, clone size, V gene. A D gene is named only where the DNA matches it firmly. Only part of the rows carry a size: once, few, many, or a class if the clone is expanded.

cdr3_nt: TGTGCCAGTAGTATATTGACAGGGGTTAGCAATCAGCCCCAGCATTTT; cdr3_aa: CASSILTGVSNQPQHF; d_call: TRBD1; j_call: TRBJ1-5; clone_size: .; v_call: TRBV19
cdr3_nt: TGTGCCAGCAGCTTAGCGTACGGGAGTCCCTACAATGAGCAGTTCTTC; cdr3_aa: CASSLAYGSPYNEQFF; d_call: .; j_call: TRBJ2-1; clone_size: .; v_call: TRBV7-2
cdr3_nt: TGTGCCAGCGACAGCAACAATCAGCCCCAGCATTTT; cdr3_aa: CASDSNNQPQHF; d_call: .; j_call: TRBJ1-5; clone_size: few; v_call: TRBV6-6
cdr3_nt: TGTGCCAGCTCACAAATGAACACTGAAGCTTTCTTT; cdr3_aa: CASSQMNTEAFF; d_call: .; j_call: TRBJ1-1; clone_size: .; v_call: TRBV18
cdr3_nt: TGTGCCAGCACCGTGGCAGGGGGACAACAGTACTTC; cdr3_aa: CASTVAGGQQYF; d_call: TRBD1; j_call: TRBJ2-7; clone_size: .; v_call: TRBV6-1
cdr3_nt: TGTGCCAGCAGCCCGGGGATCTTTGTAGACACCGGGGAGCTGTTTTTT; cdr3_aa: CASSPGIFVDTGELFF; d_call: .; j_call: TRBJ2-2; clone_size: .; v_call: TRBV7-9
cdr3_nt: TGCGCCAGCAGCTTGGGTTCAGGGATGAACACCGGGGAGCTGTTTTTT; cdr3_aa: CASSLGSGMNTGELFF; d_call: .; j_call: TRBJ2-2; clone_size: .; v_call: TRBV5-1
cdr3_nt: TGTGCCAGCACCGTTGAGCGAGGGAACACTGAAGCTTTCTTT; cdr3_aa: CASTVERGNTEAFF; d_call: .; j_call: TRBJ1-1; clone_size: once; v_call: TRBV2
cdr3_nt: TGTGCCACCAGCAGAGATCTCCCGGGACAGGGTGGAGGAGAGACCCAGTACTTC; cdr3_aa: CATSRDLPGQGGGETQYF; d_call: TRBD1; j_call: TRBJ2-5; clone_size: .; v_call: TRBV15
cdr3_nt: TGCGCCAGCAGCTTGGAAGGTTTGGTACGGGACAGGGTACACGAGCAGTACTTC; cdr3_aa: CASSLEGLVRDRVHEQYF; d_call: TRBD1; j_call: TRBJ2-7; clone_size: .; v_call: TRBV5-1
cdr3_nt: TGTGCCAGCAGCTTAGATCGGCAGGGGCCCACTGAAGCTTTCTTT; cdr3_aa: CASSLDRQGPTEAFF; d_call: .; j_call: TRBJ1-1; clone_size: .; v_call: TRBV11-3
cdr3_nt: TGCAGTGCTATCGCGGGAGAGACCCAGTACTTC; cdr3_aa: CSAIAGETQYF; d_call: .; j_call: TRBJ2-5; clone_size: .; v_call: TRBV20-1
cdr3_nt: TGTGCCAGCAGCTCTCTCTCTAGCGGGAGAGATCGGAATGAGCAGTTCTTC; cdr3_aa: CASSSLSSGRDRNEQFF; d_call: TRBD2; j_call: TRBJ2-1; clone_size: .; v_call: TRBV7-2
cdr3_nt: TGTGCCAGCAGCTCCGCAAACCAGTTAAATGAGCAGTTCTTC; cdr3_aa: CASSSANQLNEQFF; d_call: .; j_call: TRBJ2-1; clone_size: .; v_call: TRBV7-3
cdr3_nt: TGTGCCAGCAGCGGGCGGCAAGGGGGGAGGATGAACACTGAAGCTTTCTTT; cdr3_aa: CASSGRQGGRMNTEAFF; d_call: .; j_call: TRBJ1-1; clone_size: once; v_call: TRBV5-6
cdr3_nt: TGTGCCAGCAGCTTTGGGGGTTCTGGTCAGCCCCAGCATTTT; cdr3_aa: CASSFGGSGQPQHF; d_call: .; j_call: TRBJ1-5; clone_size: .; v_call: TRBV5-4
cdr3_nt: TGCGCCAGCAGGCCCAACGACAGGGGGTATGGCTACACCTTC; cdr3_aa: CASRPNDRGYGYTF; d_call: TRBD1; j_call: TRBJ1-2; clone_size: .; v_call: TRBV5-1
cdr3_nt: TGCGCCAGCAGCTTGGAAGCCGGAACCAACACTGAAGCTTTCTTT; cdr3_aa: CASSLEAGTNTEAFF; d_call: .; j_call: TRBJ1-1; clone_size: .; v_call: TRBV5-1
cdr3_nt: TGCGCCAGCAGCTTGGGCTCAGGACAGGGGGGCTACGAGCAGTACTTC; cdr3_aa: CASSLGSGQGGYEQYF; d_call: TRBD1; j_call: TRBJ2-7; clone_size: .; v_call: TRBV5-1
cdr3_nt: TGTGCCAGCAGTACAGGGATAATGAACACTGAAGCTTTCTTT; cdr3_aa: CASSTGIMNTEAFF; d_call: .; j_call: TRBJ1-1; clone_size: .; v_call: TRBV9
cdr3_nt: TGTGCCAGCAGCGTTTTAACTAGCGGGAGCGAGCAGTACTTC; cdr3_aa: CASSVLTSGSEQYF; d_call: TRBD2; j_call: TRBJ2-7; clone_size: few; v_call: TRBV9
cdr3_nt: TGTGCCAGCAGCTTAGACCCAGGGGGGACCTACGAGCAGTACTTC; cdr3_aa: CASSLDPGGTYEQYF; d_call: .; j_call: TRBJ2-7; clone_size: .; v_call: TRBV11-2
cdr3_nt: TGCGCCAGCAGCTTGGGCAGGACAGGGGAAAGGTTCTCCTACGAGCAGTACTTC; cdr3_aa: CASSLGRTGERFSYEQYF; d_call: TRBD1; j_call: TRBJ2-7; clone_size: .; v_call: TRBV5-1
cdr3_nt: TGTGCCTGGGGACAGGGCCATAATTCACCCCTCCACTTT; cdr3_aa: CAWGQGHNSPLHF; d_call: TRBD1; j_call: TRBJ1-6; clone_size: few; v_call: TRBV30
cdr3_nt: TGTGCCAGCGGAACAGGGTCCCAATATAGCAATCAGCCCCAGCATTTT; cdr3_aa: CASGTGSQYSNQPQHF; d_call: .; j_call: TRBJ1-5; clone_size: .; v_call: TRBV2
cdr3_nt: TGTGCCAGTAGTCCTCTAACTAGCGGGAGATACAATGAGCAGTTCTTC; cdr3_aa: CASSPLTSGRYNEQFF; d_call: TRBD2; j_call: TRBJ2-1; clone_size: .; v_call: TRBV19
cdr3_nt: TGTGCCAGCAGCCTTAACTTCCGGGACAGGGGGCACGAGCAGTACTTC; cdr3_aa: CASSLNFRDRGHEQYF; d_call: TRBD1; j_call: TRBJ2-7; clone_size: .; v_call: TRBV5-4
cdr3_nt: TGCGCCAGCAAAGGAGGGAGTATAGGAGAGACCCAGTACTTC; cdr3_aa: CASKGGSIGETQYF; d_call: .; j_call: TRBJ2-5; clone_size: .; v_call: TRBV10-2
cdr3_nt: TGTGCCAGCAGAAGGCTAGCGGGGGGCACAGATACGCAGTATTTT; cdr3_aa: CASRRLAGGTDTQYF; d_call: TRBD2; j_call: TRBJ2-3; clone_size: .; v_call: TRBV2
cdr3_nt: TGTGCCAGCAGTATTCGGTTGGCCCCTGCCGAGCAGTACTTC; cdr3_aa: CASSIRLAPAEQYF; d_call: .; j_call: TRBJ2-7; clone_size: .; v_call: TRBV27
cdr3_nt: TGTGCCAGGGGTAGCGCCCAAAGGTCTGAGCAGTTCTTC; cdr3_aa: CARGSAQRSEQFF; d_call: .; j_call: TRBJ2-1; clone_size: .; v_call: TRBV7-9
cdr3_nt: TGCGCCAGCAGCTTGGATTTTGGTAGCAATCAGCCCCAGCATTTT; cdr3_aa: CASSLDFGSNQPQHF; d_call: .; j_call: TRBJ1-5; clone_size: few; v_call: TRBV5-1
cdr3_nt: TGTGCCAGCTCCGGACGGACCGGGGAGCTGTTTTTT; cdr3_aa: CASSGRTGELFF; d_call: .; j_call: TRBJ2-2; clone_size: few; v_call: TRBV2
cdr3_nt: TGCGCCAGCGCCTTTTTAAACACGGATTCTTACGAGCAGTACTTC; cdr3_aa: CASAFLNTDSYEQYF; d_call: .; j_call: TRBJ2-7; clone_size: .; v_call: TRBV4-1
cdr3_nt: TGTGCCTGGAGTGGGGGACAGTCCTTTGAAGCTTTCTTT; cdr3_aa: CAWSGGQSFEAFF; d_call: TRBD1; j_call: TRBJ1-1; clone_size: .; v_call: TRBV30
cdr3_nt: TGTGCCAGTAGCATCTCCACAGGGGACACTGAAGCTTTCTTT; cdr3_aa: CASSISTGDTEAFF; d_call: TRBD1; j_call: TRBJ1-1; clone_size: .; v_call: TRBV19
cdr3_nt: TGCGCCAGCAGTCGGGACAGCCTGAACACCGGGGAGCTGTTTTTT; cdr3_aa: CASSRDSLNTGELFF; d_call: TRBD1; j_call: TRBJ2-2; clone_size: .; v_call: TRBV5-1
cdr3_nt: TGTGCCAGCAGTTACTCGGGCAGCCCTGGAGAAAAACTGTTTTTT; cdr3_aa: CASSYSGSPGEKLFF; d_call: .; j_call: TRBJ1-4; clone_size: .; v_call: TRBV6-5